Presented here are 22 T cell receptor beta chains from one specimen sequenced in a study of blood T cell repertoires in COVID-19. Some clones are missing from TCRdb's copy, which holds only in-frame ones; the method was immunoSEQ multiplex PCR. This sample yields 150,000 to 200,000 clones, of which approximately 87% are seen a single time; more than 6.5% belongs to the top ten. The sequenced material came from PBMCs or T cells enriched from blood (not recorded which). The receptors were sampled from a woman aged 45-65 years who had recovered from COVID-19.

The rearrangement uses TRBV5-1 and TRBJ1-4, with D unresolved. V lost 5 bases and J 6 bases, leaving 11 bases between the germline ends. The CDR3 is made up of 13 amino acids. In germline, CDR1 is SGHRS, CDR2 YFSETQ. The CDR3 sequence: CASRRGIDEKLFF. The DNA for the CDR3 is TGCGCCAGCAGGCGAGGGATAGATGAAAAACTGTTTTTT.

The rearrangement uses TRBV27 and TRBJ2-7; D might be TRBD1 (6 bases). This CDR3 comprises 17 residues. The germline V gene encodes CDR1 MNHEY and CDR2 SMNVEV (reference sequence). Trimming stripped 0 bases from V and 2 bases from J, with 17 bases between. This CDR3 is CASSLSSGDTNAYEQYF. The CDR3 bases are TGTGCCAGCAGTTTATCATCTGGGGACACGAATGCCTACGAGCAGTACTTC.

The gene calls are TRBV6-5 and TRBJ2-7, with 9 positions matching TRBD1. The junction had 5 bases not matched to a gene; V was cut back by 6 bases and J by 2 bases. The CDR3 consists of 14 residues. The germline gives CDR1 MNHEY, CDR2 SVGAGI. The CDR3 region has the DNA TGTGCCAGCAGCGGGACAGGGCCGACCTACGAGCAGTACTTC. Translating it yields CASSGTGPTYEQYF.

The chain links TRBV7-2 to TRBJ1-1; possible D gene TRBD1, 5 bases. CDR1 and CDR2 (germline): SGHTA, FQGNSA. The V end was cut by 5 bases, the J end by 0 bases, with 10 bases between. This CDR3 is built from 14 residues. CDR3 residues: CASSTTAMNTEAFF. The DNA for the CDR3 is TGTGCCAGCAGCACGACAGCGATGAACACTGAAGCTTTCTTT. Full variable domain (remainder filled in from reference TRBV7-2 and TRBJ1-1): GAGVSQSPSNKVTEKGKDVELRCDPISGHTALYWYRQSLGQGLEFLIYFQGNSAPDKSGLPSDRFSAERTGGSVSTLTIQRTQQEDSAVYLCASSTTAMNTEAFFGQGTRLTVV.

In its sample, this clone was seen once. The rearrangement uses TRBV5-1 and TRBJ1-4; D is unclear. Looked up from germline, CDR1 is SGHRS and CDR2 is YFSETQ. The length of the CDR3 is 16 residues. Trimming removed 1 base from V and 0 bases from J, with 10 bases in between. The CDR3 spells CASSLRTTATNEKLFF. CDR3 nucleotides: TGCGCCAGCAGCTTGCGCACAACCGCAACTAATGAAAAACTGTTTTTT.

V usage is TRBV3-1 (or the pseudogene TRBV3-2) and J usage is TRBJ1-1; 9 nucleotides agree with TRBD1. The CDR3 spans 15 residues. Unmatched junction bases numbered 8, after V lost 4 bases and J lost 5 bases. CDR1 and CDR2 (germline): LGHDT, YNNKEL (reference sequence). The CDR3 spells CASSPLQGARTEAFF. CDR3 in DNA: TGTGCCAGCAGCCCCCTACAGGGGGCGCGGACTGAAGCTTTCTTT.

The CDR3: CASSFSGGKETQYF. The CDR3, as DNA: TGTGCCAGCAGCTTCTCTGGGGGCAAGGAGACCCAGTACTTC. The V call is TRBV5-5, the J call TRBJ2-5; weak D call: TRBD1 (6 bases). Looked up from germline, CDR1 is SGHKS and CDR2 is YYEKEE (reference sequence). The V end lost 2 bases, the J end lost 5 bases, and 13 bases lay between the germline ends. The CDR3 spans 14 residues.

The gene calls are TRBV18 and TRBJ2-3; 7 bases are a match to TRBD1. V lost 6 bases to trimming and J lost 0 bases; unmatched junction nucleotides: 0. This CDR3 has 13 residues. CDR1 is KGHSH and CDR2 is LQKENI in the germline V gene. The CDR3 sequence: CASSDRSTDTQYF. CDR3 DNA sequence: TGTGCCAGCTCGGACAGGAGCACAGATACGCAGTATTTT.

The rearrangement links TRBV7-8 to TRBJ2-3; TRBD2 matches at 14 bases. The V gene's germline CDR1 is SGHVS and CDR2 FQNEAQ. The CDR3 loop spans 18 amino acids. V gave up 5 bases and J gave up 2 bases; unmatched junction bases: 9. The CDR3 spells CASSAPRLAGGSTDTQYF. In DNA form, the CDR3 reads TGTGCCAGCAGCGCGCCACGACTAGCGGGGGGGTCCACAGATACGCAGTATTTT.

This clone was picked up one time. The chain links TRBV5-1 to TRBJ2-7, with 9 bases aligning to TRBD1. Germline values: CDR1 SGHRS, CDR2 YFSETQ. V gave up 0 bases and J gave up 5 bases; unmatched junction bases: 12. CDR3 size: 17 residues. DNA for the CDR3: TGCGCCAGCAGCTTGGCCGTCCGGGGACAGGGCTCAGACGAGCAGTACTTC. It specifies CASSLAVRGQGSDEQYF.

The chain recombines TRBV7-8 with TRBJ1-2; TRBD1 might be the D (5 bases). The CDR3 length is 13 residues. Trimming removed 1 base from V and 4 bases from J, with 7 bases in between. Germline values: CDR1 SGHVS, CDR2 FQNEAQ. The CDR3 DNA is TGTGCCAGCAGCTTAGGACAGATCTATGGCTACACCTTC. Its protein is CASSLGQIYGYTF.

The chain carries TRBV7-2 and TRBJ2-2; perhaps TRBD2 as D (5 bases). The germline V gene has CDR1 SGHTA and CDR2 FQGNSA. V was trimmed by 0 bases and J by 5 bases, leaving 10 bases between them. The CDR3 consists of 15 residues. The CDR3 nucleotides read TGTGCCAGCAGCTTAGCCACCTCGGGGACCGGGGAGCTGTTTTTT. It yields the protein CASSLATSGTGELFF.

V is TRBV6-5 and J is TRBJ1-5, with D unclear. CDR1 and CDR2 from the germline V gene are MNHEY and SVGAGI. Trimming pared 5 bases from V and 11 bases from J, leaving 19 bases between. There are 14 residues in the CDR3. CDR3 DNA: TGTGCCAGCAGTCGGAGGACTGAGGCCGGGACCCAGCATTTT. This gives the protein CASSRRTEAGTQHF.

The rearrangement uses TRBV19 and TRBJ1-5, with a tentative D call TRBD1 (6 bases). The CDR3 loop spans 15 amino acids. Germline V gene data show CDR1 as LNHDA and CDR2 as SQIVND (reference sequence). V was cut by 5 bases and J by 1 base, with 12 bases left in between. The CDR3 bases are TGTGCCAGTAGTGCCACAGGGTTAAGCAATCAGCCCCAGCATTTT. This encodes CASSATGLSNQPQHF.

The chain combines TRBV5-1 with TRBJ2-7; a possible D gene is TRBD2 (6 bases). V was shortened by 5 bases and J by 7 bases, with 25 bases between the two germline ends. The germline V gene has CDR1 SGHRS and CDR2 YFSETQ. The CDR3 runs 16 residues. In DNA form, the CDR3 reads TGCGCCAGCAGTCCTCCTCCCGGGACTCGTCGCGTGGAGCAGTACTTC. This codes for CASSPPPGTRRVEQYF. Complete variable domain (other parts from reference TRBV5-1 and TRBJ2-7): KAGVTQTPRYLIKTRGQQVTLSCSPISGHRSVSWYQQTPGQGLQFLFEYFSETQRNKGNFPGRFSGRQFSNSRSEMNVSTLELGDSALYLCASSPPPGTRRVEQYFGPGTRLTVT.

The V and J genes are TRBV5-3 and TRBJ2-7; D gene unclear. TRBV5-3 is labeled an ORF, and its function is uncertain. This CDR3 is 8 amino acids long. V was shortened by 3 bases and J by 12 bases, with 4 bases between the two germline ends. The CDR3 is CARSSRYF. CDR3 DNA sequence: TGTGCCAGAAGCTCCCGGTACTTC.

This clone turned up a few times. This chain uses TRBV2 with TRBJ2-3; 14 nucleotides line up with TRBD2. There are 16 residues in the CDR3. V lost 3 bases and J lost 4; bases outside the gene matches: 3. Germline V gene sequence: CDR1 SNHLY, CDR2 FYNNEI. The chain's CDR3 is CASSEVTSGGADTQYF. CDR3 bases: TGTGCCAGCAGTGAGGTGACTAGCGGGGGGGCAGATACGCAGTATTTT.

This clone has only a few counts. The rearrangement joins TRBV27 to TRBJ1-6; a weak D match, TRBD1 (5 bases). The V end lost 3 bases, the J end lost 4 bases, and 10 bases lay between the germline ends. Germline V gives CDR1 MNHEY, CDR2 SMNVEV (reference sequence). The CDR3 consists of 15 residues. CDR3 coding DNA: TGTGCCAGCAGTTTGACGGCAGGGTATAATTCACCCCTCCACTTT. Protein sequence: CASSLTAGYNSPLHF.

This chain connects TRBV5-1 to TRBJ2-1; 9 bases align to TRBD1. Germline V CDR1 and CDR2: SGHRS, YFSETQ. V trimming: 4 bases; J trimming: 10 bases; junction bases outside the gene matches: 6. This CDR3 comprises 13 residues. The CDR3 bases are TGCGCCAGCAGCCTGACAGGGGGGGACGAGCAGTTCTTC. Its translation is CASSLTGGDEQFF.

This clone is a singleton in its sample. For the CDR3, the DNA is TGTGCCACCAGCAGAAGGTCAGGGGCCCAAGAGACCCAGTACTTC. Amino acid sequence: CATSRRSGAQETQYF. V usage is TRBV15 and J usage is TRBJ2-5; the D gene is possibly TRBD1 (6 bases). The CDR3 covers 15 residues. In germline, CDR1 is LNHNV, CDR2 YYDKDF (reference sequence). Trimming cost V 2 bases and J 1 base, with 11 bases left between them.

V and J are TRBV5-5 and TRBJ1-2; D possibly corresponds to TRBD1 (5 bases). The CDR3 extends over 12 amino acids. Trimming removed 4 bases at V and 5 bases at J, with 9 bases between. The V gene's germline CDR1 is SGHKS and CDR2 YYEKEE (reference sequence). CDR3 DNA sequence: TGTGCCAGCAGCGGAAGACAGTATGGCTACACCTTC. Protein product: CASSGRQYGYTF.

The V call is TRBV12-3 or TRBV12-4, the J call TRBJ2-7; TRBD1 matches at 9 bases. J was trimmed by 1 base and V by 8 bases; bases with no gene match: 3. The CDR3 length is 13 residues. CDR3 protein: CASGGTGSYEQYF. CDR3 bases: TGTGCCAGCGGGGGGACAGGGTCCTACGAGCAGTACTTC.